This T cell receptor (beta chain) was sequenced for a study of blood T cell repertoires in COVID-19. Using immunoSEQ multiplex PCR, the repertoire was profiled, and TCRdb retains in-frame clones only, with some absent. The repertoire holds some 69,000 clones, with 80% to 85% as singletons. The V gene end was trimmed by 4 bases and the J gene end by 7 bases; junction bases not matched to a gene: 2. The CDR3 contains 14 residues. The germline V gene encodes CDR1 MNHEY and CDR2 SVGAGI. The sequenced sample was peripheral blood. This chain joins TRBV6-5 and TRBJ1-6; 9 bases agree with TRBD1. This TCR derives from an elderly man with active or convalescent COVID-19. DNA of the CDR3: TGTGCCAGCAGTTGGGGACAGGGAAATTCACCCCTCCACTTT. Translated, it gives CASSWGQGNSPLHF.